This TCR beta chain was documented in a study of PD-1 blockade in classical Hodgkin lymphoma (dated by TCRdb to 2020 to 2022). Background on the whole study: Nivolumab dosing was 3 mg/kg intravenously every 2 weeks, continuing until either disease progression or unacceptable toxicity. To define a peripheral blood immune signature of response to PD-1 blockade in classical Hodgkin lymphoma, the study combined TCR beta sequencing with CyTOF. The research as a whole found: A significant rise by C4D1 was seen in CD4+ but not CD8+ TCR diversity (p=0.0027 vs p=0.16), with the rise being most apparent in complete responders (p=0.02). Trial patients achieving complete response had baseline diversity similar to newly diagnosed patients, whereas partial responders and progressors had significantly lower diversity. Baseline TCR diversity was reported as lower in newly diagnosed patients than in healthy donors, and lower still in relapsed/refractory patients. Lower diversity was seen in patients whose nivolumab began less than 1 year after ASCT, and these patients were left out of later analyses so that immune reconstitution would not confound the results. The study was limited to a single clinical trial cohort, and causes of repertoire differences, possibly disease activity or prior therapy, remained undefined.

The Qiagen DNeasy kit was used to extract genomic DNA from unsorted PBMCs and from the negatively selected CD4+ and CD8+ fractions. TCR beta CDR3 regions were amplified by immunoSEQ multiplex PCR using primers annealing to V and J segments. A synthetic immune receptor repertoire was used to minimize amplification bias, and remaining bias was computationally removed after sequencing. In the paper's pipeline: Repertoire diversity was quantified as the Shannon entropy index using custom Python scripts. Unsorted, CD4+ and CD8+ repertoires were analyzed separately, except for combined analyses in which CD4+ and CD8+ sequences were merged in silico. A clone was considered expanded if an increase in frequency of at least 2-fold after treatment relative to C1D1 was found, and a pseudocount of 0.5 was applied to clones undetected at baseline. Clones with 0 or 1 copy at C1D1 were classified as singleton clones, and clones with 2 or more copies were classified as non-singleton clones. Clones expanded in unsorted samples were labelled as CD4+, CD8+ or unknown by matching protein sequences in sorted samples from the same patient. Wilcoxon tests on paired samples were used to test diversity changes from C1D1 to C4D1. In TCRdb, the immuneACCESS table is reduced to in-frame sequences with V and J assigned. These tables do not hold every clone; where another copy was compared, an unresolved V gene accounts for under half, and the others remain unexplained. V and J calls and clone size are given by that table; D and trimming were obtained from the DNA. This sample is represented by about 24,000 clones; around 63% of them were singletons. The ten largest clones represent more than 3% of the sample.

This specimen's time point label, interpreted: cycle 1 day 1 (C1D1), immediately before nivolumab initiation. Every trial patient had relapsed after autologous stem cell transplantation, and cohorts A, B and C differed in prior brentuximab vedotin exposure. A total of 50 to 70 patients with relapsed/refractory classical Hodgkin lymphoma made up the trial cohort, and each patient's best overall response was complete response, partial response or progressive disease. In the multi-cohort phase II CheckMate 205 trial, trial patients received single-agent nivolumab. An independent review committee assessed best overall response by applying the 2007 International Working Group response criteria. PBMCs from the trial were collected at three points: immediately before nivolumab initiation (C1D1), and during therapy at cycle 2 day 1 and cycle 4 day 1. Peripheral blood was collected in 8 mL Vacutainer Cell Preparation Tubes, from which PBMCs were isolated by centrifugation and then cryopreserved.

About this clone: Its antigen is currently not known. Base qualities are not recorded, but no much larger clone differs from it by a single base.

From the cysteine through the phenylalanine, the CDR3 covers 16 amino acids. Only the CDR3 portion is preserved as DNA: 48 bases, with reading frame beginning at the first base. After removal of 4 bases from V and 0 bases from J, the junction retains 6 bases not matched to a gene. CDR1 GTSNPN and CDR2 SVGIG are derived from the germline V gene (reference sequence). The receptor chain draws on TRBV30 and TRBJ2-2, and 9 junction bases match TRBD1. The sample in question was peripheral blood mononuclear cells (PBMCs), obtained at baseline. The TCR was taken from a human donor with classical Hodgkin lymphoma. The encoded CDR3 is CAWIGQGTPNTGELFF. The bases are TGTGCCTGGATCGGACAGGGGACTCCGAACACCGGGGAGCTGTTTTTT.